The clone carrying this TCR beta chain was recorded once. The sample belongs to a study of OX40 agonist ivuxolimab in advanced cancers. Study context: Dose-escalation patients had hepatocellular carcinoma, melanoma, renal cell or head and neck cancer. Cohort: more than 75% men, mean age 60, aged roughly 23 to 79. Enrollees could have had prior anti-PD-1, anti-PD-L1 or anti-CTLA-4 therapy, which around 43% had received.

The CDR3 extends over 17 amino acids. Per the germline V gene, CDR1 is SGHTA and CDR2 is FQGNSA. V lost 2 bases and J 4 bases, leaving 18 bases between the germline ends. TCRdb keeps only in-frame clones here, not all; method: immunoSEQ multiplex PCR. The table records 40,000 to 50,000 clones, 80% to 90% of them present only once. Autoimmune disease history or systemic immunosuppression barred patients. V and J are TRBV7-2 and TRBJ1-5; D is possibly TRBD1 (5 bases). The material was CD4+ or CD8+ T cells sorted from blood, obtained in a trial of the OX40 agonist ivuxolimab. This receptor was taken from an adult with an advanced solid tumor such as melanoma, head and neck, liver or kidney cancer. The CDR3 is CASSLRFGRVENQPQHF. The CDR3 nucleotides read TGTGCCAGCAGCTTAAGGTTCGGCAGGGTGGAGAATCAGCCCCAGCATTTT.